The 25 T cell receptor beta chains below all came from one sample that was sequenced in a study of control samples from healthy donors and cancer patients. The protocol was immunoSEQ multiplex PCR, while the TCRdb copy is restricted to in-frame clones and leaves out a portion. The sample has fewer than 200,000 clones; 90% to 95% are singletons. The source material was blood. The receptors were sampled from a woman aged 55-75 years in good health.

The V and J genes are TRBV10-1 and TRBJ2-3; 9 positions agree with TRBD1. The CDR3 runs 16 residues. Germline lookup yields CDR1 WNHNN and CDR2 SYGVQD (reference sequence). Trimming cost V 0 bases and J 3 bases; bases outside gene matches: 4. CDR3 protein: CASSESGGQGTDTQYF. As DNA, the CDR3 is TGCGCCAGCAGTGAGTCGGGGGGACAGGGTACAGATACGCAGTATTTT.

V gene TRBV19 combines with J gene TRBJ2-3, with a weak D call TRBD2 (6 bases). Between the trimmed V and J ends, which lost 6 bases and 14 bases, there was a span of 21 bases. Per the germline V gene, CDR1 is LNHDA and CDR2 is SQIVND (reference sequence). This CDR3 region has 13 residues. The CDR3 region is CASRGLGVQMMYF. DNA for the CDR3: TGTGCCAGTAGGGGACTTGGGGTACAGATGATGTATTTT.

This clone was counted between two and nine times. CDR3 region: CASSQEELYSTDTQYF. The CDR3 nucleotides are TGCGCCAGCAGCCAAGAGGAGTTATACAGCACAGATACGCAGTATTTT. The gene calls are TRBV4-1 and TRBJ2-3; D unresolved. Germline V lookup: CDR1 MGHRA, CDR2 YSYEKL. Between the trimmed V and J ends, which lost 0 bases and 0 bases, there was a span of 10 bases. The CDR3 consists of 16 residues.

The V call is TRBV27, the J call TRBJ2-1, with TRBD2 identical over 12 bases. In germline, CDR1 is MNHEY, CDR2 SMNVEV (reference sequence). V dropped 0 bases and J dropped 4; count of bases not matched to a gene: 7. This CDR3 is 18 amino acids long. This CDR3 reads CASSLSPSGGGQYNEQFF. The CDR3 coding sequence is TGTGCCAGCAGTTTATCCCCTAGCGGGGGGGGGCAGTACAATGAGCAGTTCTTC.

This clone was seen once. The chain links TRBV5-8 to TRBJ2-4; a weak D match, TRBD2 (5 bases). This CDR3 has 15 residues. V lost 1 base, J lost 0 bases, and 8 bases lay in between. Looked up from germline, CDR1 is SGHTS and CDR2 is YDEGEE. For the CDR3, the DNA is TGTGCCAGCAGCTTGATGGGAGTAGCCAAAAACATTCAGTACTTC. Amino acids: CASSLMGVAKNIQYF.

Here the CDR3 reads CASSDRVDYGYTF. The CDR3 DNA sequence: TGTGCCAGCAGTGACAGGGTTGACTATGGCTACACCTTC. The genes are TRBV6-1 and TRBJ1-2; D is perhaps TRBD1 (5 bases). The V end was cut by 3 bases, the J end by 3 bases, with 8 bases between. Germline V gene data show CDR1 as MNHNS and CDR2 as SASEGT. The CDR3 is 13 residues long.

This clone was recorded only once. The chain recombines TRBV18 with TRBJ1-1; D is ambiguous. Germline V gene data show CDR1 as KGHSH and CDR2 as LQKENI. The CDR3 runs to 15 residues. Trimming removed 3 bases from V and 0 bases from J, with 11 bases in between. The CDR3 spells CASSPGVGMNTEAFF. In DNA, the CDR3 is TGTGCCAGCTCACCCGGGGTGGGAATGAACACTGAAGCTTTCTTT.

This chain connects TRBV6-6 to TRBJ1-2; TRBD1 matches 9 bases. The CDR3 length is 16 residues. V was pared by 2 bases and J by 1 base, with 5 bases of the junction left unmatched. Germline assignment: CDR1 MNHNY and CDR2 SVGAGI (reference sequence). CDR3 DNA sequence: TGTGCCAGCAGTTACCCAGGGACAGGGCGTAACTATGGCTACACCTTC. It encodes CASSYPGTGRNYGYTF.

CDR3 in amino acids: CASSLRVGSYNEQFF. CDR3 bases: TGTGCCAGCAGCTTACGGGTGGGCTCCTACAATGAGCAGTTCTTC. The J gene is TRBJ2-1, the V gene TRBV7-9, with D hard to call. CDR3 length: 15 amino acids. CDR1 SEHNR and CDR2 FQNEAQ come from the germline V gene (reference sequence). Trimming took off 2 bases at V and 0 bases at J, with 8 bases between the two ends.

Points on this clone: Other nucleotide sequences from this sample produce the same CDR3. V and J are TRBV9 and TRBJ2-1; D gene unclear. The CDR3 consists of 15 residues. Germline CDR1 SGDLS, CDR2 YYNGEE. V was pared by 0 bases and J by 0 bases, with 7 bases between. CDR3 region: CASSVGASSYNEQFF. DNA of the CDR3: TGTGCCAGCAGCGTAGGTGCTAGCTCCTACAATGAGCAGTTCTTC.

The rearrangement joins TRBV7-3 to TRBJ2-1; D call uncertain. V shed 2 bases and J shed 0 bases, with 14 bases lying between them. From germline, CDR1 is SGHTA and CDR2 FQGTGA. The CDR3 is 17 amino acids. CDR3 loop: CASSLSPDWSSYNEQFF. The CDR3 coding sequence is TGTGCCAGCAGCTTATCTCCCGATTGGAGCTCCTACAATGAGCAGTTCTTC. The whole variable domain, remainder taken from reference TRBV7-3 and TRBJ2-1, is GAGVSQTPSNKVTEKGKYVELRCDPISGHTALYWYRQSLGQGPEFLIYFQGTGAADDSGLPNDRFFAVRPEGSVSTLKIQRTERGDSAVYLCASSLSPDWSSYNEQFFGPGTRLTVL.

The chain is built from TRBV6-5 and TRBJ1-2; D not resolved. The germline V gene encodes CDR1 MNHEY and CDR2 SVGAGI. The CDR3 sequence is 13 residues long. V was clipped by 7 bases and J by 6 bases, with 15 bases between them. CDR3 nucleotides: TGTGCCAGCACCCCAAGGGCGGAGCATGGCTACACCTTC. This codes for CASTPRAEHGYTF.

CDR3 in amino acids: CASSLGPGNTEAFF. CDR3 nucleotides: TGTGCCAGCAGCTTAGGCCCGGGTAATACTGAAGCTTTCTTT. This sequence joins TRBV7-3 and TRBJ1-1; D unclear. Germline lookup yields CDR1 SGHTA and CDR2 FQGTGA. The CDR3 has 14 residues. Trimming stripped 2 bases from V and 5 bases from J, with 12 bases between.

The V gene is TRBV7-9, the J gene TRBJ2-5, with D maybe TRBD2 (6 bases). Trimming left V 3 bases short and J 2 bases short, with 13 bases between. The CDR3 has 15 residues. From germline, CDR1 is SEHNR and CDR2 FQNEAQ (reference sequence). The CDR3 DNA is TGTGCCAGCAGCTTTTACGGCGGGATGCAAGAGACCCAGTACTTC. Its protein is CASSFYGGMQETQYF.

Only a few counts were recorded for this clone. The rearrangement uses TRBV4-1 and TRBJ1-2, with D tentatively TRBD1 (5 bases). V was pared by 0 bases and J by 2 bases, with 16 bases between. The CDR3 length is 17 residues. Germline CDR1 is MGHRA and CDR2 is YSYEKL. CDR3 sequence (DNA): TGCGCCAGCAGCCAAGATGCTAGGGAGGGACCGAACTATGGCTACACCTTC. As protein: CASSQDAREGPNYGYTF.

The chain links TRBV9 to TRBJ1-2, with TRBD1 matching over 11 bases. The V gene's germline CDR1 is SGDLS and CDR2 YYNGEE. This CDR3 has 14 residues. The V segment lost 4 bases and the J segment 4 bases; nucleotides outside the gene matches: 3. CDR3 nucleotide sequence: TGTGCCAGCAGCATTGGACAGGGGGCCTATGGCTACACCTTC. Its translation: CASSIGQGAYGYTF.

J is TRBJ2-2 and V is TRBV9; maybe TRBD1 (5 bases). Germline V CDR1 and CDR2: SGDLS, YYNGEE. V lost 1 base and J 4 bases, leaving 14 bases between the germline ends. The CDR3 runs to 16 residues. The DNA for the CDR3 is TGTGCCAGCAGCGTAAGTCTCGGCAGGGCCACCGGGGAGCTGTTTTTT. Translation: CASSVSLGRATGELFF.

The chain uses TRBV6-5 and TRBJ1-6; no definite D call. This CDR3 region has 13 residues. V gave up 6 bases and J gave up 9 bases, with 12 bases separating them. Germline V gene sequence: CDR1 MNHEY, CDR2 SVGAGI. CDR3 in amino acids: CASRSVLISPLHF. The CDR3 nucleotides are TGTGCCAGCAGGTCGGTATTGATTTCACCCCTCCACTTT.

This chain connects TRBV25-1 to TRBJ1-6; 9 bases line up with TRBD1. With 6 bases clipped from V and 7 bases from J, the junction kept 4 bases outside the gene matches. CDR3 length: 14 residues. The germline V gene has CDR1 MGHDK and CDR2 SYGVNS. The CDR3: CASRIGTGNSPLHF. Written as DNA, the CDR3 is TGTGCCAGCAGAATCGGGACAGGGAATTCACCCCTCCACTTT. The whole variable domain, filled in from reference TRBV25-1 and TRBJ1-6, reads EADIYQTPRYLVIGTGKKITLECSQTMGHDKMYWYQQDPGMELHLIHYSYGVNSTEKGDLSSESTVSRIRTEHFPLTLESARPSHTSQYLCASRIGTGNSPLHFGNGTRLTVT.

J is TRBJ1-1 and V is TRBV6-2 or TRBV6-3, with D uncertain. The germline V gene encodes CDR1 MNHEY and CDR2 SVGEGT. Trimming stripped 7 bases from V and 4 bases from J, with 19 bases between. This CDR3 region has 15 residues. CDR3 amino acids: CASTPWAGRTTEAFF. The CDR3 region has the DNA TGTGCCAGCACCCCTTGGGCAGGAAGGACCACTGAAGCTTTCTTT.

The chain is built from TRBV9 and TRBJ2-3; tentative D call: TRBD2 (7 bases). The V and J ends lost 3 bases and 4 bases respectively, with 15 bases between them. The CDR3 consists of 15 residues. Germline V gives CDR1 SGDLS, CDR2 YYNGEE. The CDR3 DNA follows: TGTGCCAGCAGCGCTGGGGGGGGGCCACCAGATACGCAGTATTTT. Its translation is CASSAGGGPPDTQYF.

This chain connects TRBV4-3 to TRBJ1-1, with D hard to call. There are 17 residues in the CDR3. V gave up 4 bases and J gave up 6 bases, with 24 bases separating them. CDR1 and CDR2 (germline): LGHNA, YSLEER. CDR3 coding DNA: TGCGCCAGCAGCCCGGTATGGGGAATTCATAGAGTCGCTGAAGCTTTCTTT. Protein sequence: CASSPVWGIHRVAEAFF.

The chain carries TRBV4-2 and TRBJ2-7; D ambiguous. In germline, CDR1 is LGHNA, CDR2 YNFKEQ. V shed 0 bases and J shed 4 bases, with 4 bases lying between them. This CDR3 region has 12 residues. The CDR3 here is CASSQDYYEQYF. Written as DNA, the CDR3 is TGTGCCAGCAGCCAAGACTATTACGAGCAGTACTTC.

This rearrangement joins TRBV21-1 to TRBJ2-7; the table's D call of TRBD2 was not tested on the DNA. TRBV21-1 is a listed pseudogene. The CDR3 extends over 14 amino acids. Here the CDR3 DNA reads TGTGCCAGCAGCGGACCGGGACTACAATACGAGCAGTACTTC. This codes for CASSGPGLQYEQYF.

This chain connects TRBV12-3 or TRBV12-4 to TRBJ2-1; a weak D match, TRBD1 (5 bases). The CDR3 spans 11 residues. Deletions cut 5 bases from V and 9 bases from J, with 8 bases between. The CDR3 loop is CASSVTGEQFF. For the CDR3, the DNA is TGTGCCAGCAGTGTAACAGGTGAGCAGTTCTTC.